This T cell receptor (beta chain) derives from a study of T cell changes during pregnancy in multiple sclerosis. Trimming removed 2 bases from V and 8 bases from J, with 9 bases in between. Germline CDR1 MNHEY, CDR2 SVGAGI. This CDR3 region has 12 residues. Repertoires were generated with immunoSEQ multiplex PCR, while TCRdb's copy carries only in-frame clones and drops some. This sample carries fewer than 50,000 clones, 70% to 90% of them seen once, and the ten largest clones take approximately 6.7%. The V gene is TRBV6-5, the J gene TRBJ1-1, with D perhaps matching TRBD1 (6 bases). This clonotype was obtained from a female donor with multiple sclerosis, enrolled in a pregnancy study. Sequenced material: CD8+ T cells from peripheral blood mononuclear cells, taken in the third trimester of pregnancy. CDR3 region: CASSYDRREAFF. The CDR3 nucleotides read TGTGCCAGCAGTTACGACAGGCGAGAAGCTTTCTTT.